A selection of T cell receptor beta chains follows, all from one sample in a study of T cell responses to AZD1222 COVID-19 vaccine. The repertoire was sequenced with immunoSEQ multiplex PCR; TCRdb's copy has only in-frame clones and lacks some. This sample has approximately 30,000 clones, with roughly 78% found just once. The source was peripheral blood, collected on day 0 of AZD1222 vaccination. These receptors all come from an adult in good health. Both conserved end residues are part of each CDR3. Fields, in order: J gene, clone size, V gene, CDR3 protein. Where a row states a size, it is once, few, many or the class of an expanded clone; other rows omit it.

J: TRBJ2-2; size: few; V: TRBV5-6; CDR3: CASSWGTQGAPSGELFF
J: TRBJ2-3; size: NA; V: TRBV13; CDR3: CASSLRLAGGIDTQYF
J: TRBJ2-1; size: few; V: TRBV12-3/TRBV12-4; CDR3: CASKKLGNEQFF
J: TRBJ1-3; size: NA; V: TRBV7-9; CDR3: CASRPTGGSGNTIYF
J: TRBJ1-5; size: few; V: TRBV6-2/TRBV6-3; CDR3: CASSYPKTGSQPQHF
J: TRBJ1-1; size: once; V: TRBV29-1; CDR3: CSVISVWEAFF
J: TRBJ2-5; size: NA; V: TRBV5-1; CDR3: CASSRGLAGGPKSETQYF
J: TRBJ2-3; size: NA; V: TRBV5-1; CDR3: CASSLVQGSTDTQYF
J: TRBJ1-2; size: NA; V: TRBV5-6; CDR3: CASSTARIYGYTF
J: TRBJ1-5; size: NA; V: TRBV5-6; CDR3: CASSLTSTNQPQHF
J: TRBJ2-1; size: NA; V: TRBV11-2; CDR3: CASSLVLWLAGLKAGQFF
J: TRBJ2-1; size: NA; V: TRBV27; CDR3: CASSARQGTYNEQFF
J: TRBJ1-5; size: NA; V: TRBV5-1; CDR3: CASSLEGSPNQPQHF